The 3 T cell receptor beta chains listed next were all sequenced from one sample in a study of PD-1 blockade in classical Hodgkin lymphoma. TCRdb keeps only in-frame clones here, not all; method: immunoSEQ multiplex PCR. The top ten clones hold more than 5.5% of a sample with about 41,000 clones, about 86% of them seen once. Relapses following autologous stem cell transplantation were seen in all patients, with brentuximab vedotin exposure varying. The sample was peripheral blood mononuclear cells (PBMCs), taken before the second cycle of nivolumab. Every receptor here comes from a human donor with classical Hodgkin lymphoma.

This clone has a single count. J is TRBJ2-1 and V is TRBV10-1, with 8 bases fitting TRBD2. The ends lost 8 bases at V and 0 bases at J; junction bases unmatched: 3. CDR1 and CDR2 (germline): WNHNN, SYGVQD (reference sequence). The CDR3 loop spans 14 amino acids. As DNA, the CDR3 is TGCGCCAGCCTGAGCGGGAGCTCCTACAATGAGCAGTTCTTC. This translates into CASLSGSSYNEQFF.

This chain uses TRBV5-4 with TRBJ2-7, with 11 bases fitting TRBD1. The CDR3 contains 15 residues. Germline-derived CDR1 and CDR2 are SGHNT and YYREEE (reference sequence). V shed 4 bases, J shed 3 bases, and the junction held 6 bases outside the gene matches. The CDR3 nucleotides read TGTGCCAGCAGCCTGGCGGGACAGGGGGGCTACGAGCAGTACTTC. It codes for CASSLAGQGGYEQYF.

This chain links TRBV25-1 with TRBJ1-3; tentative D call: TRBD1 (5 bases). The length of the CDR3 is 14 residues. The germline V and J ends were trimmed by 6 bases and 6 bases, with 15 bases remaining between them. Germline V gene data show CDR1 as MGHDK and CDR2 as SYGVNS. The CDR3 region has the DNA TGTGCCAGCAGCCCGGGGACGCCGCTAAACACCATATATTTT. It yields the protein CASSPGTPLNTIYF.